This TCR beta chain was recorded in a study of CD8+ T cells in alopecia areata. V was trimmed by 1 base and J by 4 bases, leaving 16 bases between them. In germline, CDR1 is GTSNPN, CDR2 SVGIG (reference sequence). CDR3 length: 15 amino acids. Extraction and reverse transcription of RNA yielded cDNA as the sequencing template. Only in-frame clones appear in the TCRdb table, and some are missing; sequencing was by immunoSEQ multiplex PCR. The data hold some 180,000 clones, with about 63% observed a single time. This sequence joins TRBV30 and TRBJ1-2; tentative D call: TRBD1 (6 bases). The starting material was CD4+ T cells sorted from blood, obtained at week 0. This TCR was sampled from a human donor with alopecia areata. The CDR3 reads CAWSAGQKFRYGYTF. The CDR3 region has the DNA TGTGCCTGGAGTGCCGGACAGAAATTCCGCTATGGCTACACCTTC.